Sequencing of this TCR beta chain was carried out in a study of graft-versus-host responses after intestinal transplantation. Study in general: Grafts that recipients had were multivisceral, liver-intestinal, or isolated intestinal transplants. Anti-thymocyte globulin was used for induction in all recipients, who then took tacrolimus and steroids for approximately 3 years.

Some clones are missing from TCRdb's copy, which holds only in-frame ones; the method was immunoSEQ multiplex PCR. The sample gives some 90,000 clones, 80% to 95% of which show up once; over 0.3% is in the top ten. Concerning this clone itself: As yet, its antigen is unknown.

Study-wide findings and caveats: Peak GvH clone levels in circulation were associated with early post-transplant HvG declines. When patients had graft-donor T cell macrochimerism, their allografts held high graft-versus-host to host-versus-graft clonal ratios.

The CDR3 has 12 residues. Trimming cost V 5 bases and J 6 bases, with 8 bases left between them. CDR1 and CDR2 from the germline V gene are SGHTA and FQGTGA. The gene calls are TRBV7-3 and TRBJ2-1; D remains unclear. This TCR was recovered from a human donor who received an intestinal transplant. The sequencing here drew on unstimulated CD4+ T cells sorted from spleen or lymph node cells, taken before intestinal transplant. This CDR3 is CASSLIGNEQFF. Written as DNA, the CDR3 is TGTGCCAGCAGCCTAATTGGCAATGAGCAGTTCTTC.